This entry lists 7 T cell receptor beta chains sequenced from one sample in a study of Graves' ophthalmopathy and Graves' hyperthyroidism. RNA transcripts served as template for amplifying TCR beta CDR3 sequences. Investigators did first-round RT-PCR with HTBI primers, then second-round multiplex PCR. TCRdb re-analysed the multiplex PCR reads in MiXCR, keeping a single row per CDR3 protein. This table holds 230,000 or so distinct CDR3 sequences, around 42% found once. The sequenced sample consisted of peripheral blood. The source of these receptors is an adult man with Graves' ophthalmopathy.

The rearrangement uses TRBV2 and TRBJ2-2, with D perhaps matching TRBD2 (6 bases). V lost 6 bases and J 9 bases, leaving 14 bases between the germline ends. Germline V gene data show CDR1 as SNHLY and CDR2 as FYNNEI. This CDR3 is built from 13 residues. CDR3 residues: CASSLDGGRELFF. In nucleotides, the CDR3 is TGTGCCAGCAGCTTGGACGGCGGGAGGGAGCTGTTTTTT.

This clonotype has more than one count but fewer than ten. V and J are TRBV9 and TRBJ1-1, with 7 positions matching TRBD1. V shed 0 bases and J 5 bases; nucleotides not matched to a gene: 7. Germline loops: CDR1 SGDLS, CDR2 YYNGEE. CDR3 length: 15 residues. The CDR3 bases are TGTGCCAGCAGCGTAGCCTCCCAGGGGGAAACTGAAGCTTTCTTT. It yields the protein CASSVASQGETEAFF.

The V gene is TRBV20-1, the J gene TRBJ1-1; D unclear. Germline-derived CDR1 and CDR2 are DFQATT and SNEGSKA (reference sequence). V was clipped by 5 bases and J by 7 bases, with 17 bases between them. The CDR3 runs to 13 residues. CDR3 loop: CSAVKAAGNEAFF. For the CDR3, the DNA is TGCAGTGCTGTTAAGGCCGCGGGGAATGAAGCTTTCTTT.

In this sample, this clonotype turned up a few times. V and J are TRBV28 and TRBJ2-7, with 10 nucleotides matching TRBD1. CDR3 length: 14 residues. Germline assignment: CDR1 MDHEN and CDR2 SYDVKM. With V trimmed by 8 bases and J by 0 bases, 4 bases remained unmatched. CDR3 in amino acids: CASGGQGSSYEQYF. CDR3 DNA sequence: TGTGCCAGCGGGGGACAGGGGAGCTCCTACGAGCAGTACTTC.

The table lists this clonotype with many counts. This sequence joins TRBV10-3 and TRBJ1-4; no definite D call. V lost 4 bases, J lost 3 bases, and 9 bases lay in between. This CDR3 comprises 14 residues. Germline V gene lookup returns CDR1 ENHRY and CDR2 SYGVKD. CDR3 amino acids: CAISATGANEKLFF. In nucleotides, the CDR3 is TGTGCCATCAGTGCCACTGGGGCTAATGAAAAACTGTTTTTT.

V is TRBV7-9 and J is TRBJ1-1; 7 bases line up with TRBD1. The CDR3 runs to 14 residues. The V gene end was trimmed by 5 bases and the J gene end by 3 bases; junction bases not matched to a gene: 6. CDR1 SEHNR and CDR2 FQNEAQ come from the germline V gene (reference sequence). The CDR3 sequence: CASSQDTGDTEAFF. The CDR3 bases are TGTGCCAGCAGCCAGGACACAGGGGACACTGAAGCTTTCTTT.

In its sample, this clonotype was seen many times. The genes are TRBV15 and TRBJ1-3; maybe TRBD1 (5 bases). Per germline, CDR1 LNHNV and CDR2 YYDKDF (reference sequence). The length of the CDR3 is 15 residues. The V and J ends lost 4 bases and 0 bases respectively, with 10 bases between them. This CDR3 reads CATSNGQGSGNTIYF. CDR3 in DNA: TGTGCCACCAGCAACGGGCAGGGCTCTGGAAACACCATATATTTT.